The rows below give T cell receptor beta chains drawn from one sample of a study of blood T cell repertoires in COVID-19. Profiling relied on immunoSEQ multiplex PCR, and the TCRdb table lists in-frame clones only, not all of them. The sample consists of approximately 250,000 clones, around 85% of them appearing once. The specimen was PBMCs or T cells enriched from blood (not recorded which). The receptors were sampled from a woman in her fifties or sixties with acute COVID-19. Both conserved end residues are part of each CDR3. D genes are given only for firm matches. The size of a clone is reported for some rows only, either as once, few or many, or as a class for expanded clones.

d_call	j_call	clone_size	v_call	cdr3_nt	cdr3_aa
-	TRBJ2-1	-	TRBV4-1	TGCGCCAGCAGCCAAGACGGGGTGGGTTACAATGAGCAGTTCTTC	CASSQDGVGYNEQFF
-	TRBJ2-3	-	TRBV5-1	TGCGCCAGCAGCTCTACAGATACGCAGTATTTT	CASSSTDTQYF
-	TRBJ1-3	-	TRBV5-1	TGCGCCAGCAGCTTGGCAGGGCAGATGTTTGGAAACACCATATATTTT	CASSLAGQMFGNTIYF
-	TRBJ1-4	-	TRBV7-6	TGTGCCAGCAGCTCCGCTTCAGGGACTAGTGAAAAACTGTTTTTT	CASSSASGTSEKLFF
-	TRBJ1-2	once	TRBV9	TGTGCCAGCAGCACGAAAGAGTATGGCTACACCTTC	CASSTKEYGYTF
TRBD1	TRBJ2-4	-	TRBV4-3	TGCGCCAGCAGCCCCGGACAGGGCAGCAACATTCAGTACTTC	CASSPGQGSNIQYF
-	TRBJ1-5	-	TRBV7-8	TGTGCCAGCAGCTTAGGCGCGGTTCTTGAGCCCCAGCATTTT	CASSLGAVLEPQHF
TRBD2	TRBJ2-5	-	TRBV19	TGTGCCAGTAGTCCAGGGGGGAGCGGGGGGAAAGAGACCCAGTACTTC	CASSPGGSGGKETQYF
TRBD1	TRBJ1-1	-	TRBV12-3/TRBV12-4	TGTGCCAGCAGTTTTTACAGGGGGACTGAAGCTTTCTTT	CASSFYRGTEAFF
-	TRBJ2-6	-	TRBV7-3	TGTGCCAGCAGCCCCCATTCCCCCTCTGGGGCCAACGTCCTGACTTTC	CASSPHSPSGANVLTF
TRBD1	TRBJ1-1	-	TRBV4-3	TGCGCCAGCTCGACAGGGATGAACACTGAAGCTTTCTTT	CASSTGMNTEAFF
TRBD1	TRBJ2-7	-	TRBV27	TGTGCCAGCAGCATGGACAGGGATGCCTACGAGCAGTACTTC	CASSMDRDAYEQYF
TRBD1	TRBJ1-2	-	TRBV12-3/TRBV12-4	TGTGCCAGCAGCATGGACAGGGTGGCTGGCTACACCTTC	CASSMDRVAGYTF
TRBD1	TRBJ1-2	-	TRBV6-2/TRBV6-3	TGTGCCAGCAGTTACATATTACAGGGGAAGACTGGCTACACCTTC	CASSYILQGKTGYTF
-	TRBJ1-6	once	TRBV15	TGTGCCACCAGCAGAGATCGCGGGACCGCCGCGAGTTCACCCCTCCACTTT	CATSRDRGTAASSPLHF
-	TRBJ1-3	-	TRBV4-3	TGCGCCAGCAGTCGACTACAGGAGGGCTCTGGAAACACCATATATTTT	CASSRLQEGSGNTIYF
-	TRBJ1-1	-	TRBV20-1	TGCAGTGCTAATTGGGGAGGTGAAGCTTTCTTT	CSANWGGEAFF
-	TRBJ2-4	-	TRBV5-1	TGCGCCAGCAGCTTGGATCGCGGGCGGGCGGGGAGAGCCAAAAACATTCAGTACTTC	CASSLDRGRAGRAKNIQYF
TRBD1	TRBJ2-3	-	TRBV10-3	TGTGCCATCAGCCCGGGACAGGGTATCGATACGCAGTATTTT	CAISPGQGIDTQYF
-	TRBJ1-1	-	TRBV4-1	TGCGCCAGCAGCCAAGATTTCCTGGGGGCTCTAAGGGACACTGAAGCTTTCTTT	CASSQDFLGALRDTEAFF
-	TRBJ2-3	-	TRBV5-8	TGTGCCAGCAGCATAGGCGGGGGCGGGAACACAGATACGCAGTATTTT	CASSIGGGGNTDTQYF
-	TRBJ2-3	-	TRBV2	TGTGCCAGCAGTGAATACGTGATGGCAACAGATACGCAGTATTTT	CASSEYVMATDTQYF
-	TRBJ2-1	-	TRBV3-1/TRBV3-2	TGTGCCAGCAGCCAGTCCCCCCCTCCGTCCTACAATGAGCAGTTCTTC	CASSQSPPPSYNEQFF
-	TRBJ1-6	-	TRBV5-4	TGTGCCAGCAGCTTCGTTATCCGGGAGGGAGATTCACCCCTCCACTTT	CASSFVIREGDSPLHF
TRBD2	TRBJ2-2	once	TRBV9	TGTGCCAGCAGCGTAAGACTAGCGGGCACCGGGGAGCTGTTTTTT	CASSVRLAGTGELFF
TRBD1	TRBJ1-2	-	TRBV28	TGTGCCAGCAGCGTACAGGGGGCAAGGAAGGATGGCTACACCTTC	CASSVQGARKDGYTF
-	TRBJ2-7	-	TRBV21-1	TGTGCCAGCAGCAAAGCCTCGGGACAGGGAATCCGCGAGCAGTACTTC	CASSKASGQGIREQYF
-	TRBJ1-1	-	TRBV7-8	TGTGCCAGCAGCACCTTGGGGGGGGTTGGGACAACCGGGAACACTGAAGCTTTCTTT	CASSTLGGVGTTGNTEAFF
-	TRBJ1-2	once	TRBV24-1	TGTGCCACCAGTGTTGGGAGTTCCTACACCTTC	CATSVGSSYTF
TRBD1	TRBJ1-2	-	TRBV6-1	TGTGCCAGCAGTGAAGGGACAGGGGGCTCCTATGGCTACACCTTC	CASSEGTGGSYGYTF
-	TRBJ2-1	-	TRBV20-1	TGCAGTGCTAGTCTTTCCTCCAGGGGTGGTGAGCAGTTCTTC	CSASLSSRGGEQFF